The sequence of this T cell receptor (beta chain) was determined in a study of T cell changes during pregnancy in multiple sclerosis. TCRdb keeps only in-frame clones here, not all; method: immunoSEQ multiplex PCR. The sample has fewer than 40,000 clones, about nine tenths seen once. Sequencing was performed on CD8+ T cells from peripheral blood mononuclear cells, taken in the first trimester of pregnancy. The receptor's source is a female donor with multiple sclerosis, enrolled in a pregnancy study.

CDR3 sequence (DNA): TGCGCCAGCAGCTTGGTACAGGGGGATACTGAAGCTTTCTTT. It codes for CASSLVQGDTEAFF. The V call is TRBV5-1, the J call TRBJ1-1, with TRBD1 matching over 8 bases. Unmatched junction bases numbered 3, after V lost 0 bases and J lost 5 bases. The CDR3 is made up of 14 amino acids. CDR1 is SGHRS, CDR2 YFSETQ, per germline.